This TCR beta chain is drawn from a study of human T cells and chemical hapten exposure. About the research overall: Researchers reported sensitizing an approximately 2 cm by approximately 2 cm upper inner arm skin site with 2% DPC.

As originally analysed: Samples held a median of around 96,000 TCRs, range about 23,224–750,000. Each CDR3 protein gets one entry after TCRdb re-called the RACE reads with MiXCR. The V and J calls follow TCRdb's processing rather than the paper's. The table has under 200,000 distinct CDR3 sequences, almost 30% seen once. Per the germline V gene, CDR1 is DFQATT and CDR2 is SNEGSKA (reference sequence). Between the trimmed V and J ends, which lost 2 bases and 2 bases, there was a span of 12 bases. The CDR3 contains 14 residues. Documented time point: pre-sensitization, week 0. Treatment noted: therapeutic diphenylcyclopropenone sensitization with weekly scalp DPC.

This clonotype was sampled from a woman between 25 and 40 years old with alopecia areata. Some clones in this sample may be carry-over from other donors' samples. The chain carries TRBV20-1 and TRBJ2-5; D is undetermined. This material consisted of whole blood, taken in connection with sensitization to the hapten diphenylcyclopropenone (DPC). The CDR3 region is CSARRATLQETQYF. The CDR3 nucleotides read TGCAGTGCTAGACGGGCGACACTTCAAGAGACCCAGTACTTC.